Included here is one TCR beta chain sequence, with context. Its antigen is still unknown. The table came from immunoSEQ multiplex PCR; TCRdb's copy has only in-frame clones and leaves some out. The sample consists of approximately 82,000 clones, about nine tenths of them appearing once. The data are from a study of OX40 agonist ivuxolimab in advanced cancers. Study at large: Patients were dosed intravenously with ivuxolimab at 0.01 to 10 mg/kg every 2 weeks. From about 23 to 85 years was the age range, with a mean of approximately 63 years, and about 83% were male.

General study results and limits: At 0.1 to 3.0 mg/kg and by week 6, CD4+ and CD8+ T cells in the blood had expanded clonally.

Germline-derived CDR1 and CDR2 are SEHNR and FQNEAQ (reference sequence). Trimming shortened V by 4 bases and J by 7 bases, and 12 bases separated the two germline ends. The CDR3 is 13 amino acids. The sequences come from CD4+ or CD8+ T cells sorted from blood, collected in a trial of the OX40 agonist ivuxolimab. The sequence derives from an adult with an advanced solid tumor such as melanoma, head and neck, liver or kidney cancer. This chain connects TRBV7-9 to TRBJ2-3; D remains unclear. CDR3 nucleotide sequence: TGTGCCAGCAGCTCCTGGGATCGTCATACGCAGTATTTT. It specifies CASSSWDRHTQYF.